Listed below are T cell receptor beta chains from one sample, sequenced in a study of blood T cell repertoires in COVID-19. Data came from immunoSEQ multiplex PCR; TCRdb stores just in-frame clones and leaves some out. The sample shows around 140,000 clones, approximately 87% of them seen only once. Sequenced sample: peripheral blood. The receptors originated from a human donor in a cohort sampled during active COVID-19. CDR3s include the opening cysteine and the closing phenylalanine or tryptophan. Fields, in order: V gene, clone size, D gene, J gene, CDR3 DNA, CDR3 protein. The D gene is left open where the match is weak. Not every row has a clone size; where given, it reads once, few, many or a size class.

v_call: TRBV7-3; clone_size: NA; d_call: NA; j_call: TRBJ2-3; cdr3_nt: TGTGCCAGCAGCTTAGACGGGACTTCAGATACGCAGTATTTT; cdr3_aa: CASSLDGTSDTQYF
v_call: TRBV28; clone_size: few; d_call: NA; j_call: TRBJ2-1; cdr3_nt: TGTGCCAGCAGTCCCCAGGTGTACAATGAGCAGTTCTTC; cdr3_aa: CASSPQVYNEQFF
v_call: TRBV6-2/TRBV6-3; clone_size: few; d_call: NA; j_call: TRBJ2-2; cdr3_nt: TGTGCCAGCAGTCCCGGGACATACACCGGGGAGCTGTTTTTT; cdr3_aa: CASSPGTYTGELFF
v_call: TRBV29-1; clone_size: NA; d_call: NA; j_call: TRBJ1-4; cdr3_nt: TGCAGCGTTGAGTTGGCAGGAGAAAAACTGTTTTTT; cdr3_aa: CSVELAGEKLFF
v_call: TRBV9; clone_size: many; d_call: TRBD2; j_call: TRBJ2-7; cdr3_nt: TGTGCCAGCAGCGTAGGCCTAGCGGGGGACTACGAGCAGTACTTC; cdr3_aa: CASSVGLAGDYEQYF
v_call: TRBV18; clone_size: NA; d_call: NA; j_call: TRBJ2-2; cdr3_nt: TGTGCCAGCTCGATGAACGGTCCCGGGGAGCTGTTTTTT; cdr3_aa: CASSMNGPGELFF
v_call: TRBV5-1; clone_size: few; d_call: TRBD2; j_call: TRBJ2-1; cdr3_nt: TGCGCCAGCAGCTTAACTAGCGGGAGTGTCAATGAGCAGTTCTTC; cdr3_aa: CASSLTSGSVNEQFF
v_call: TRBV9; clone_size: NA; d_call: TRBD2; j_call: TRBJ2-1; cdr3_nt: TGTGCCAGCAGCATCCGGACTAGCGGCCACCAGTTCTTC; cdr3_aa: CASSIRTSGHQFF
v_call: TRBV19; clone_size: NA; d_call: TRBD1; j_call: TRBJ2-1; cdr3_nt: TGTGCCAGTAGTATAGGACAGGGGGCCTACAATGAGCAGTTCTTC; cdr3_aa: CASSIGQGAYNEQFF
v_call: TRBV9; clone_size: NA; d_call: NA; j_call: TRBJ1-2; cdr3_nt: TGTGCCAGCTCCGAGCCACATGGCTACACCTTC; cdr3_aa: CASSEPHGYTF